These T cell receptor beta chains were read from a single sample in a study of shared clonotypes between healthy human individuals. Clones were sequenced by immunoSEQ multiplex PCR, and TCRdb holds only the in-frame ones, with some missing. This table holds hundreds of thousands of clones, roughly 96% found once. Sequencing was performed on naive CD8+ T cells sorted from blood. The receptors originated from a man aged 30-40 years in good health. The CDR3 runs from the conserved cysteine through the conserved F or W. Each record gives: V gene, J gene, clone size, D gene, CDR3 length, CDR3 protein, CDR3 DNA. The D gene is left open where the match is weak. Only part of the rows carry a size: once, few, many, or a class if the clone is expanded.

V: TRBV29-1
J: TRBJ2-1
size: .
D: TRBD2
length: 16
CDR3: CSVDISGTSGSNEQFF
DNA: TGCAGCGTAGACATTTCAGGGACTAGCGGGAGCAATGAGCAGTTCTTC

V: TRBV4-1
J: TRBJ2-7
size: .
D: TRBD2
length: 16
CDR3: CASSQDLPSGSYEQYF
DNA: TGCGCCAGCAGCCAAGATTTACCTAGCGGGAGTTACGAGCAGTACTTC

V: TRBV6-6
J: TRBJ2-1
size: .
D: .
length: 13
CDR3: CASSYSNLYEQFF
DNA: TGTGCCAGCAGTTACTCGAATTTGTATGAGCAGTTCTTC

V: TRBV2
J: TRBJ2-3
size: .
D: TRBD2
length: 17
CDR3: CASSEGSSGSVADTQYF
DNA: TGTGCCAGCAGTGAAGGTTCTAGCGGGAGTGTCGCAGATACGCAGTATTTT

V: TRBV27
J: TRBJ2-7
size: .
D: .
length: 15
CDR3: CASSVAGGGSYEQYF
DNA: TGTGCCAGCAGTGTGGCCGGCGGTGGCTCCTACGAGCAGTACTTC

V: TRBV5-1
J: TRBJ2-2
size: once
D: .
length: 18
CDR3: CASSLVTGIPLNTGELFF
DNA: TGCGCCAGCAGCTTGGTAACAGGGATCCCCCTGAACACCGGGGAGCTGTTTTTT

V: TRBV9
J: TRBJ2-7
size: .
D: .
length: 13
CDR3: CASSGTHSGEQYF
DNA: TGTGCCAGCAGCGGGACCCATAGCGGCGAGCAGTACTTC

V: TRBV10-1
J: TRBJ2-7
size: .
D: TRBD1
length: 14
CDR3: CASSRTGEVYEQYF
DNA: TGCGCCAGCAGCCGTACAGGGGAAGTTTACGAGCAGTACTTC

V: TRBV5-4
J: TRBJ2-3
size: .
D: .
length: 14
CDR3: CASSLEDHTDTQYF
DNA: TGTGCCAGCAGCTTGGAGGACCACACAGATACGCAGTATTTT

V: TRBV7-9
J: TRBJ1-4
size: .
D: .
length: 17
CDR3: CASSPEIATGLNEKLFF
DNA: TGTGCCAGCAGCCCAGAGATCGCGACAGGTCTTAATGAAAAACTGTTTTTT

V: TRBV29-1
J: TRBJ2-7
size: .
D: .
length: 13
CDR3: CSVEGGEAYEQYF
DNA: TGCAGCGTTGAAGGCGGGGAAGCCTACGAGCAGTACTTC

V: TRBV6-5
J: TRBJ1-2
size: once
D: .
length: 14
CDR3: CASRGTGANYGYTF
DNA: TGTGCCAGCAGGGGGACGGGAGCTAACTATGGCTACACCTTC

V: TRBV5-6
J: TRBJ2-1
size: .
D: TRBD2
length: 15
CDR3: CASSLEVTGGDEQFF
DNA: TGTGCCAGCAGCTTGGAAGTAACGGGAGGGGATGAGCAGTTCTTC

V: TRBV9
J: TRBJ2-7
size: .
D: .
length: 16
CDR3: CASSNAEDRGSYEQYF
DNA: TGTGCCAGCAGCAACGCCGAGGACCGGGGTAGCTACGAGCAGTACTTC

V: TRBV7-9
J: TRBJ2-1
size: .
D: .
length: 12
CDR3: CASSTSDNEQFF
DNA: TGTGCCAGCAGTACCTCGGACAATGAGCAGTTCTTC

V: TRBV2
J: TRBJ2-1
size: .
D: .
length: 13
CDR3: CASSRESYNEQFF
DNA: TGTGCCAGCAGTCGGGAGTCCTACAATGAGCAGTTCTTC

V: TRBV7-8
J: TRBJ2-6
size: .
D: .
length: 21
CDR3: CASTQVAAGAYFERGANVLTF
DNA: TGTGCCAGCACTCAAGTAGCGGCAGGGGCCTATTTCGAACGTGGGGCCAACGTCCTGACTTTC

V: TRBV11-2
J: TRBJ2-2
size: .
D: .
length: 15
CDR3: CASSPYGTYTGELFF
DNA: TGTGCCAGCAGCCCATACGGGACTTACACCGGGGAGCTGTTTTTT

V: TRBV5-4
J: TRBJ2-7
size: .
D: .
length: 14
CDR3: CASSLKGESYEQYF
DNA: TGTGCCAGCAGCTTGAAAGGGGAGTCCTACGAGCAGTACTTC

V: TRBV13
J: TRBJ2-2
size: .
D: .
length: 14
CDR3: CASSLTTGEAELFF
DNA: TGTGCCAGCAGCTTAACCACGGGAGAGGCGGAGCTGTTTTTT

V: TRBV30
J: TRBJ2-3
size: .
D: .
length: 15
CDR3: CAWSVTGVGTDTQYF
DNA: TGTGCCTGGAGCGTCACGGGGGTGGGGACAGATACGCAGTATTTT

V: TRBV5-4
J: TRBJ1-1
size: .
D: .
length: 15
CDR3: CASSSLTVMNTEAFF
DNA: TGTGCCAGCAGCTCGTTGACAGTCATGAACACTGAAGCTTTCTTT

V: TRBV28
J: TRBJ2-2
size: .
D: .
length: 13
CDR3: CASSLFGFWELFF
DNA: TGTGCCAGCAGTTTGTTCGGCTTCTGGGAGCTGTTTTTT

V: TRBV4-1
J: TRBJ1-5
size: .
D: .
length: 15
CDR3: CASSHLDSGNQPQHF
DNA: TGCGCCAGCAGCCACCTGGACTCGGGCAATCAGCCCCAGCATTTT

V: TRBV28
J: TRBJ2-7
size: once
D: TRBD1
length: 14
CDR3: CASSQGTGVGEQYF
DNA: TGTGCCAGCAGTCAGGGGACAGGGGTAGGAGAGCAGTACTTC

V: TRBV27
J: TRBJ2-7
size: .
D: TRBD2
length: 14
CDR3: CASSLLAGGYEQYF
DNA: TGTGCCAGCAGTTTATTAGCGGGAGGGTACGAGCAGTACTTC

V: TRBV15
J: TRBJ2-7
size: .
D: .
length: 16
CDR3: CATSRPQGPSPYEQYF
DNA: TGTGCCACCAGCAGACCACAGGGCCCAAGCCCCTACGAGCAGTACTTC

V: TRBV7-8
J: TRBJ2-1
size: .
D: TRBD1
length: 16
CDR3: CASSLETGGIHNEQFF
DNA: TGTGCCAGCAGCTTAGAGACAGGGGGTATCCACAATGAGCAGTTCTTC

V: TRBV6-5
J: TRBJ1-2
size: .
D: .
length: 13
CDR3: CASSYDRIDGYTF
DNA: TGTGCCAGCAGTTACGACAGAATCGATGGCTACACCTTC

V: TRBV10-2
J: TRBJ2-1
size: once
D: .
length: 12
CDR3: CASSVGVNEQFF
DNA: TGCGCCAGCAGTGTGGGAGTGAATGAGCAGTTCTTC

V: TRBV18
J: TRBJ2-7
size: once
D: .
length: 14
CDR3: CASSPPGNNYEQYF
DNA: TGTGCCAGCTCACCACCCGGCAATAACTACGAGCAGTACTTC

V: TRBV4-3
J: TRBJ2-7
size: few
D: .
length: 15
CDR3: CASSQALGSSYEQYF
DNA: TGCGCCAGCAGCCAAGCCCTCGGGAGCTCCTACGAGCAGTACTTC

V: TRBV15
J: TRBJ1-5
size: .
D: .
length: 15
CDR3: CATSRGRDSNQPQHF
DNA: TGTGCCACCAGCAGAGGCAGGGATAGCAATCAGCCCCAGCATTTT

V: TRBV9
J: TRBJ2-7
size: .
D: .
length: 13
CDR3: CASSVGQVYEQYF
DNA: TGTGCCAGCAGCGTAGGGCAGGTCTACGAGCAGTACTTC

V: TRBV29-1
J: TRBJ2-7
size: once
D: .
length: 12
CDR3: CSVEDPAYEQYF
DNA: TGCAGCGTTGAAGATCCTGCCTACGAGCAGTACTTC

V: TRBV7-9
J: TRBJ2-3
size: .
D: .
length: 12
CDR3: CASRSDTDTQYF
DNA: TGTGCCAGCAGATCGGACACAGATACGCAGTATTTT

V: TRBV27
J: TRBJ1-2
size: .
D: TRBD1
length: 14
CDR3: CASSEIQGDYGYTF
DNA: TGTGCCAGCAGTGAAATACAGGGGGACTATGGCTACACCTTC

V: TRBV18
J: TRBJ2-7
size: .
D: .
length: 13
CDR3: CASSPGYSYEQYF
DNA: TGTGCCAGCTCACCCGGCTATTCCTACGAGCAGTACTTC

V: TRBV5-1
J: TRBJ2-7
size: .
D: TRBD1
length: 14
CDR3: CASSWGQAPYEQYF
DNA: TGCGCCAGCAGCTGGGGACAGGCTCCCTACGAGCAGTACTTC

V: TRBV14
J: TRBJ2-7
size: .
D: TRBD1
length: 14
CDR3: CASSRRTGNYEQYF
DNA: TGTGCCAGCAGCCGGCGGACAGGGAACTACGAGCAGTACTTC

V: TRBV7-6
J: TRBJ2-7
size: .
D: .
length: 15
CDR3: CASSLQADETYEQYF
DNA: TGTGCCAGCAGCTTACAAGCGGACGAAACCTACGAGCAGTACTTC

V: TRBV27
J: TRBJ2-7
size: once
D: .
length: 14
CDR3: CASSLSPAAYEQYF
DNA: TGTGCCAGCAGTTTGTCACCAGCTGCCTACGAGCAGTACTTC

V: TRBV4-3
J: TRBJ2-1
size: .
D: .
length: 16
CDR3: CASSQGPAPAYNEQFF
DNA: TGCGCCAGCAGCCAAGGCCCAGCGCCCGCCTACAATGAGCAGTTCTTC

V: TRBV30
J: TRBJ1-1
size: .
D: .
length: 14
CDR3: CAWSVGAPNTEAFF
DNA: TGTGCCTGGAGTGTAGGAGCCCCGAACACTGAAGCTTTCTTT

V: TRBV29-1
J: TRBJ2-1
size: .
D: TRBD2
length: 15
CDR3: CSSISSQREAHEQFF
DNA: TGCAGCTCAATCTCTTCCCAGCGGGAGGCCCATGAGCAGTTCTTC

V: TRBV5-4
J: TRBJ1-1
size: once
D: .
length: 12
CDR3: CASSAAGIEAFF
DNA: TGTGCCAGCAGCGCGGCAGGGATCGAAGCTTTCTTT

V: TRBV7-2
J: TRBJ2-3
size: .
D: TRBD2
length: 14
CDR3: CASSQSGSRDTQYF
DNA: TGTGCCAGCAGCCAGAGCGGGAGTCGGGATACGCAGTATTTT

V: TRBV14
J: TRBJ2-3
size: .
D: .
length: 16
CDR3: CASSSRSRFPPRTQYF
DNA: TGTGCCAGCAGCTCCCGGTCGAGGTTCCCTCCGAGGACGCAGTATTTT

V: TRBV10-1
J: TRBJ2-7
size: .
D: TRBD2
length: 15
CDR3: CASSEGLAGVYEQYF
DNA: TGCGCCAGCAGTGAGGGACTAGCGGGAGTCTACGAGCAGTACTTC

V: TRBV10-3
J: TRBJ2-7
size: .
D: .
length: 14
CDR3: CAISDGTPNDEQYF
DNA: TGTGCCATCAGTGATGGGACTCCCAATGACGAGCAGTACTTC

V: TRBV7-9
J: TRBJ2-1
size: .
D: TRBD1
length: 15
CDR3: CASSAYRGLGNEQFF
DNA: TGTGCCAGCAGCGCCTACAGGGGGCTCGGGAATGAGCAGTTCTTC

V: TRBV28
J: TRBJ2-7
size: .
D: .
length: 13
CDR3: CASSQSYTYEQYF
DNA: TGTGCCAGCAGTCAATCATACACCTACGAGCAGTACTTC

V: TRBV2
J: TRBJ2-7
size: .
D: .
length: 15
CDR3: CATRGANRPYYEQYF
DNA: TGTGCCACCCGGGGGGCTAACCGCCCATACTACGAGCAGTACTTC

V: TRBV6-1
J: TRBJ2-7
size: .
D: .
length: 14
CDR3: CASSEIGRIYEQYF
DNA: TGTGCCAGCAGTGAAATCGGCAGAATCTACGAGCAGTACTTC

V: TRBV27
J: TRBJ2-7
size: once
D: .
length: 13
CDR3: CASRTASGYEQYF
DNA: TGTGCCAGCCGGACAGCTTCGGGGTACGAGCAGTACTTC

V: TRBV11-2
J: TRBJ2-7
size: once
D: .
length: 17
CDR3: CASSSIIASDGTYEQYF
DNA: TGTGCCAGCAGCTCGATCATTGCGTCGGACGGGACCTACGAGCAGTACTTC

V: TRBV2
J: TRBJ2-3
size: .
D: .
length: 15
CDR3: CASHEGRQGTDTQYF
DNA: TGTGCCAGCCATGAGGGGCGGCAAGGTACAGATACGCAGTATTTT